This is a list of T cell receptor beta chains from one sample in a study of early T cells in non-severe SARS-CoV-2 infection. TCRdb reanalysed the 5' RACE reads using MiXCR and keeps one entry per CDR3 protein. The repertoire includes under 90,000 distinct CDR3 sequences, about 14% of them detected once, and 5% to 7.5% sits in the top ten. The sequenced sample consisted of whole blood. Receptor source: an adult who was a healthcare worker with PCR-confirmed SARS-CoV-2 infection or an uninfected control (not recorded which). CDR3s leave out the opening cysteine and the closing phenylalanine or tryptophan. D genes are given only for firm matches.

v_call,d_call,j_call,cdr3_aa
TRBV19,.,TRBJ2-7,ASSIGYSYSYEQY
TRBV20-1,.,TRBJ2-5,SARVVDGGEETQY
TRBV20-1,.,TRBJ2-1,SAKPLANYNEQF
TRBV9,.,TRBJ2-5,ASSAPAGLQETQY
TRBV29-1,.,TRBJ2-2,SVEVSGIGLF
TRBV20-1,TRBD2,TRBJ2-1,SAKGLAAQNEQF
TRBV12-3/TRBV12-4,.,TRBJ2-4,ASSLLGDGNIQY
TRBV7-2,.,TRBJ2-7,ASSSRSEQY
TRBV18,.,TRBJ2-7,ASSPGGEQY
TRBV2,TRBD1,TRBJ1-1,ASSSTMTGLTEAF
TRBV28,TRBD1,TRBJ1-2,ASSMGQGRGYT
TRBV29-1,.,TRBJ1-2,SAAIHEYGYT
TRBV6-5,TRBD1,TRBJ2-7,ACTGARTNSQSSYEQY
TRBV20-1,.,TRBJ1-2,SAPWEGRYGYT
TRBV5-1,TRBD2,TRBJ2-3,ASSRGTSGRTDTQY
TRBV7-6,.,TRBJ1-3,ASSPTGPSGNTIY
TRBV11-1,.,TRBJ2-7,ASSLGPLRGSIGTPAYEQY
TRBV12-3/TRBV12-4,.,TRBJ2-2,ASSLTANELF
TRBV7-2,.,TRBJ2-1,ASSPRMARPTYNEQF
TRBV20-1,TRBD2,TRBJ2-3,SAGTSADTQY
TRBV5-1,TRBD2,TRBJ2-1,ASSPEGLAYNEQF
TRBV11-2,.,TRBJ1-3,ASSPGQASGNTIY
TRBV7-2,TRBD2,TRBJ2-5,ASSLSRLAGARETQY
TRBV5-5,TRBD1,TRBJ1-2,ASSAGQAFSNYGYT
TRBV27,TRBD2,TRBJ2-7,ASRVSGAYEQY
TRBV11-2,.,TRBJ2-3,ASSLTYQGALDTQY
TRBV28,.,TRBJ2-7,ASIAGTISSYEQY
TRBV28,.,TRBJ1-2,ASSLGVNYGYT
TRBV10-3,.,TRBJ2-3,AIRSTTSTDTQY
TRBV5-1,TRBD2,TRBJ2-3,ASSRTKAGLADTDTQY
TRBV25-1,TRBD1,TRBJ1-2,ASSRDSYGYT
TRBV4-2,TRBD2,TRBJ2-1,ASSQESRLAGEQF
TRBV5-5,.,TRBJ2-2,ASSLVDGAGELF
TRBV19,TRBD2,TRBJ2-2,ASSTRLAGVNTGELF
TRBV12-5,.,TRBJ2-2,ASGMDSTNTGELF
TRBV9,.,TRBJ2-7,ASSVEGSSYEQY
TRBV29-1,.,TRBJ1-2,SVDGLVYGYT
TRBV2,.,TRBJ2-2,ARAGRGESGELF
TRBV6-5,.,TRBJ2-2,ASSFGGTGPGELF
TRBV20-1,TRBD1,TRBJ1-1,SARDREKGGNTEAF
TRBV2,.,TRBJ2-3,ASSEDPGDTQY
TRBV18,.,TRBJ2-3,ASRRADTQY
TRBV9,TRBD2,TRBJ2-3,ASSFSGGAITDTQY
TRBV7-2,.,TRBJ1-4,ASSAGTPVFFNEKLF
TRBV5-1,TRBD1,TRBJ2-4,ASSSSGTGGLLTTKNIQY
TRBV27,.,TRBJ1-4,ASSYGGRGEKLF
TRBV11-2,.,TRBJ1-2,ASSLAVGARSYGYT
TRBV29-1,.,TRBJ2-7,SVVQGTIYEQY
TRBV2,.,TRBJ2-3,ASSPWLGGGNTDTQY
TRBV6-4,.,TRBJ2-3,ASSQTGGSTDTQY
TRBV20-1,.,TRBJ2-5,SARAGDPQETQY
TRBV7-9,.,TRBJ2-4,ASSTDSAKNIQY
TRBV11-2,TRBD1,TRBJ1-2,ASSPGTETHSGYT
TRBV5-4,.,TRBJ1-1,ASSLRRGGSEAF
TRBV7-9,.,TRBJ2-5,ASSLPTGMSEETQY
TRBV20-1,.,TRBJ2-7,SARDHRETYEQY
TRBV10-3,.,TRBJ2-5,AIRPGQIQETQY
TRBV12-3/TRBV12-4,.,TRBJ1-2,ASSPQGYGYT
TRBV20-1,.,TRBJ2-5,SASLETQY